Listed here are 13 T cell receptor beta chains from one sample, sequenced in a study of early T cells in non-severe SARS-CoV-2 infection. TCRdb redid the calling of the 5' RACE reads with MiXCR, one entry per CDR3 protein. The sample has under 100,000 distinct CDR3 sequences; roughly 11% are singletons. Specimen: whole blood. The receptors come from an adult who was a healthcare worker with PCR-confirmed SARS-CoV-2 infection or an uninfected control (not recorded which).

This clonotype was recorded at least ten times. The J gene is TRBJ2-7, the V gene TRBV14; weak D call: TRBD2 (6 bases). Deletions cut 1 base from V and 3 bases from J, with 19 bases between. The CDR3 has 17 amino acids. Germline V lookup: CDR1 SGHDN, CDR2 FVKESK. The CDR3 loop is CASSQGTRGEDVYEQYF. Here the CDR3 DNA reads TGTGCCAGCAGCCAAGGTACACGCGGGGAAGATGTCTACGAGCAGTACTTC.

This clonotype showed up many times. The chain recombines TRBV28 with TRBJ1-1; D may be TRBD1 (6 bases). CDR3 length: 13 residues. Trimming left V 3 bases short and J 3 bases short, with 8 bases between. Germline CDR1 reads MDHEN; CDR2 reads SYDVKM. The CDR3 region has the DNA TGTGCCAGCAGTTTGGGGGGGCACACTGAAGCTTTCTTT. Translating it yields CASSLGGHTEAFF.

This clonotype was seen only a few times. The chain couples TRBV7-2 to TRBJ2-7; tentatively, D is TRBD1 (6 bases). Per germline, CDR1 SGHTA and CDR2 FQGNSA. V was shortened by 5 bases and J by 2 bases, with 10 bases between the two germline ends. This CDR3 region has 13 residues. The CDR3 coding sequence is TGTGCCAGCAGCCACCGGGACACCTACGAGCAGTACTTC. The encoded protein is CASSHRDTYEQYF.

The chain uses TRBV20-1 and TRBJ2-5, with D maybe TRBD1 (6 bases). The CDR3 is 14 residues long. V dropped 5 bases and J dropped 2 bases, with 15 bases sitting between them. Germline loops: CDR1 DFQATT, CDR2 SNEGSKA (reference sequence). CDR3 in DNA: TGCAGTGCTGACGGTCGGACAGCGCAAGAGACCCAGTACTTC. Protein: CSADGRTAQETQYF.

This clonotype appeared many times. The J gene is TRBJ1-1, the V gene TRBV20-1; D not certain. Trimming took 0 bases from V and 2 from J, leaving 10 bases between them. CDR3 length equals 14 residues. Germline lookup yields CDR1 DFQATT and CDR2 SNEGSKA (reference sequence). The CDR3 bases are TGCAGTGCTAGAGATGGTTCCGCTAACACTGAAGCTTTCTTT. The encoded protein is CSARDGSANTEAFF.

This sequence joins TRBV12-3 or TRBV12-4 and TRBJ1-3, with D unclear. The ends were cut back, 7 bases at V and 4 bases at J, with 8 bases in the middle. The CDR3 sequence is 12 residues long. As DNA, the CDR3 is TGTGCCAGCATCCCTGACGGAAACACCATATATTTT. Residues: CASIPDGNTIYF.

This clonotype occurred many times. The chain joins TRBV6-1 to TRBJ1-5; D is undetermined. The CDR3 sequence is 14 residues long. Per germline, CDR1 MNHNS and CDR2 SASEGT. V was shortened by 8 bases and J by 5 bases, with 16 bases between the two germline ends. Written as DNA, the CDR3 is TGTGCCAGCTATCGCCCAGCTCGGGATCAGCCCCAGCATTTT. Its protein product is CASYRPARDQPQHF.

Points on this clonotype: A clone one base away is much larger, so this may be a read error. Since no conserved phenylalanine or tryptophan closes the CDR3, a read error is the likely cause. V is TRBV30 and J is TRBJ1-1, with D hard to call. The CDR3 contains 12 residues. The germline gives CDR1 GTSNPN, CDR2 SVGIG (reference sequence). V lost 7 bases and J lost 4, with 13 bases in between. CDR3 sequence (DNA): TGTGCCTACCGTCGGGGTGTCACTGAAGCTTTCTCT. Protein: CAYRRGVTEAFS.

This clonotype was recorded a few times. The chain links TRBV7-2 to TRBJ1-2; 8 bases are shared with TRBD1. V trimming: 4 bases; J trimming: 7 bases; junction bases outside the gene matches: 8. The CDR3 sequence is 14 residues long. Germline V gene lookup returns CDR1 SGHTA and CDR2 FQGNSA. CDR3 nucleotide sequence: TGTGCCAGCAGCTCTGGGACAGGAATACTTGGCTACACCTTC. Translation gives CASSSGTGILGYTF.

At least ten counts were recorded for this clonotype. The chain uses TRBV6-5 and TRBJ2-7; 7 bases are a match to TRBD1. J lost 7 bases, V lost 5 bases, and 8 bases had no gene match. Germline assignment: CDR1 MNHEY and CDR2 SVGAGI. The CDR3 spans 13 residues. Here the CDR3 DNA reads TGTGCCAGCAGTCAACTGACAGGGTTGGAGCAGTACTTC. Protein sequence: CASSQLTGLEQYF.

This clonotype appeared a few times. The CDR3 protein is CASSSPRGAKNIQYF. The CDR3 region has the DNA TGTGCCAGCAGCTCACCTAGGGGAGCCAAAAACATTCAGTACTTC. The chain joins TRBV7-2 to TRBJ2-4, with D possibly being TRBD1 (5 bases). V was shortened by 4 bases and J by 0 bases, with 10 bases between the two germline ends. The CDR3 is 15 residues long. CDR1 SGHTA and CDR2 FQGNSA come from the germline V gene.

This sequence joins TRBV20-1 and TRBJ1-6, with 9 bases that match TRBD1. V lost 3 bases and J lost 9; bases outside the gene matches: 9. The germline CDR1 and CDR2 sequences are DFQATT and SNEGSKA (reference sequence). There are 15 residues in the CDR3. CDR3 nucleotide sequence: TGCAGTGCTAGCCTACAGGGGGCCAGGTCTTCACCCCTCCACTTT. The encoded protein is CSASLQGARSSPLHF.

Many counts were recorded for this clonotype. The chain employs TRBV12-3 or TRBV12-4 and TRBJ2-1; possibly TRBD2 for D (6 bases). The ends were cut back, 6 bases at V and 7 bases at J, with 10 bases in the middle. The CDR3 length is 12 residues. The CDR3 loop reads CASSNGLNEQFF. The CDR3 region has the DNA TGTGCCAGCAGCAACGGACTAAATGAGCAGTTCTTC.